The clone carrying this T cell receptor beta chain was detected once. The source of the sample is a study of blood T cells in healthy people across ages. Then a second PCR, running roughly 7 to 11 cycles, was carried out with a sample-barcoded 5' primer and a J-beta primer mix. TCRdb reprocessed the 5' RACE reads with MiXCR, giving one entry per CDR3 protein. The table includes roughly 830,000 distinct CDR3 sequences, 60% to 80% detected once. V was trimmed by 0 bases and J by 0 bases, leaving 10 bases between them. The CDR3 is 16 residues long. Germline loops: CDR1 SGDLS, CDR2 YYNGEE. V usage is TRBV9 and J usage is TRBJ2-1; possibly TRBD2 for D (5 bases). The material sequenced was blood. The TCR sequence derives from a man under 40 in good health. The CDR3 is CASSVGAASSYNEQFF. The CDR3 DNA reads as TGTGCCAGCAGCGTAGGAGCGGCGAGCTCCTACAATGAGCAGTTCTTC.